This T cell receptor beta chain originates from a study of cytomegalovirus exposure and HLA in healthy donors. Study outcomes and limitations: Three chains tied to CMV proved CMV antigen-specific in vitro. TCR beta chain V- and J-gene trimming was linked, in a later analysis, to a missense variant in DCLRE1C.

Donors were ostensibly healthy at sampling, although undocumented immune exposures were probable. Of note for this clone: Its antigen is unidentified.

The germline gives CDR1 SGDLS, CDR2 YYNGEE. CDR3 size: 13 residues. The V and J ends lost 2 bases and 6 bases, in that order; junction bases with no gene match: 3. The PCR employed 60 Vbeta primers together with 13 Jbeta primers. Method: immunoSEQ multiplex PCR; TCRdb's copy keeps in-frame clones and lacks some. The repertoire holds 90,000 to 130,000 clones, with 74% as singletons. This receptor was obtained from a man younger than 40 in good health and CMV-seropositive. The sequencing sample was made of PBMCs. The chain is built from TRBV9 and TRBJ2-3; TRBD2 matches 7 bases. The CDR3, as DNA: TGTGCCAGCAGCGTGGGGACTACGGATACGCAGTATTTT. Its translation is CASSVGTTDTQYF.